These 10 T cell receptor beta chains originate from one sample sequenced in a study of T cell repertoires in cytomegalovirus infection. Each CDR3 protein is one row after TCRdb ran MiXCR on the reads. The sample has some 300,000 distinct CDR3 sequences, roughly 9.3% seen once. The source material was PBMCs. The receptors were sampled from a human donor in good health (CMV status not recorded). Some clones in this sample may be carry-over from other donors' samples.

Concerning this clonotype itself: Just one base apart from a much larger clone, this may be a read error. As the CDR3 is not closed by the conserved phenylalanine or tryptophan, this likely results from a read error. V is TRBV20-1 and J is TRBJ2-3; 13 bases align to TRBD2. After removal of 0 bases from V and 2 bases from J, the junction contained 8 bases not matched to a gene. Germline loops: CDR1 DFQATT, CDR2 SNEGSKA (reference sequence). The CDR3 runs to 18 residues. CDR3: CSARDPRTSGGNTDTQYY. The CDR3 coding sequence is TGCAGTGCTAGAGATCCCCGGACTAGCGGGGGAAACACAGATACGCAGTATTAT.

The gene calls are TRBV11-2 and TRBJ1-2, with D possibly TRBD1 on 6 matching bases. Germline V gene data show CDR1 as SGHAT and CDR2 as FQNNGV. Trimming removed 5 bases at V and 6 bases at J, with 16 bases between. The CDR3 covers 14 residues. DNA for the CDR3: TGTGCCAGCAGCAACGGACAGAGAAGTAATGGCTACACCTTC. Encoded protein: CASSNGQRSNGYTF.

This clonotype was counted many times. The chain links TRBV7-6 to TRBJ2-5; D may be TRBD2 (5 bases). In germline, CDR1 is SGHVS, CDR2 FNYEAQ. The CDR3 is made up of 16 amino acids. The V end lost 0 bases, the J end lost 4 bases, and 15 bases lay between the germline ends. The CDR3 spells CASSLAPPSSRETQYF. CDR3 bases: TGTGCCAGCAGCTTAGCGCCGCCTAGCTCTCGAGAGACCCAGTACTTC.

This clonotype has more than one count but fewer than ten. V is TRBV7-9 and J is TRBJ2-7, with 9 bases that match TRBD1. The CDR3 length is 15 residues. Germline values: CDR1 SEHNR, CDR2 FQNEAQ (reference sequence). V trimming: 5 bases; J trimming: 2 bases; junction bases outside the gene matches: 7. CDR3 residues: CASSAGQGRTYEQYF. The CDR3 nucleotides read TGTGCCAGCAGCGCCGGACAGGGGAGAACCTACGAGCAGTACTTC.

This clonotype was seen ten or more times. The CDR3 is CASSLSRGVSSGELFF. CDR3 nucleotides: TGTGCCAGCAGCTTATCGCGGGGGGTCTCTTCGGGGGAGCTGTTTTTT. The genes are TRBV7-2 and TRBJ2-2; 8 bases align to TRBD2. V lost 2 bases, J lost 8 bases, and 10 bases stayed unmatched. Germline CDR1 is SGHTA and CDR2 is FQGNSA. CDR3 size: 16 residues. The full variable domain, with the rest looked up from reference TRBV7-2 and TRBJ2-2, is GAGVSQSPSNKVTEKGKDVELRCDPISGHTALYWYRQSLGQGLEFLIYFQGNSAPDKSGLPSDRFSAERTGGSVSTLTIQRTQQEDSAVYLCASSLSRGVSSGELFFGEGSRLTVL.

This clonotype was recorded at least ten times. The CDR3 sequence: CSARDQGRYNSPLHF. The CDR3 DNA is TGCAGTGCTAGAGATCAGGGCAGGTATAATTCACCCCTCCACTTT. The V call is TRBV20-1, the J call TRBJ1-6; D is possibly TRBD1 (5 bases). Germline CDR1 DFQATT, CDR2 SNEGSKA (reference sequence). Deletions cut 0 bases from V and 4 bases from J, with 10 bases between. The CDR3 length is 15 residues.

This clonotype was detected only a few times. The J gene is TRBJ2-1, the V gene TRBV29-1; TRBD2 aligns across 11 bases. V shed 7 bases, J shed 8 bases, and the junction held 10 bases outside the gene matches. Germline loops: CDR1 SQVTM, CDR2 ANQGSEA. The CDR3 consists of 14 residues. The CDR3 DNA is TGCAGCGGTTGTCTAGCGGGAGGAGGGGATGAGCAGTTCTTC. It is translated as CSGCLAGGGDEQFF.

This clonotype showed up many times. The gene calls are TRBV7-9 and TRBJ2-5; D perhaps matches TRBD1 (6 bases). Germline lookup yields CDR1 SEHNR and CDR2 FQNEAQ (reference sequence). Trimming cost V 4 bases and J 2 bases, with 11 bases left between them. The CDR3 has 14 residues. DNA for the CDR3: TGTGCCAGCAGCTCCCCACAGGGTCAAGAGACCCAGTACTTC. Translated, it gives CASSSPQGQETQYF.

This clonotype has ten or more counts. This chain uses TRBV7-2 with TRBJ2-1, with D perhaps matching TRBD2 (5 bases). Trimming cost V 4 bases and J 10 bases, with 20 bases left between them. Germline values: CDR1 SGHTA, CDR2 FQGNSA. The CDR3 contains 15 residues. The CDR3 sequence: CASSSGLQLGGEQFF. CDR3 DNA sequence: TGTGCCAGCAGCTCCGGACTCCAGTTAGGTGGGGAGCAGTTCTTC.

This chain joins TRBV9 and TRBJ1-2; D gene unclear. The CDR3 covers 13 residues. V lost 3 bases, J lost 5 bases, and 11 bases lay in between. Looked up from germline, CDR1 is SGDLS and CDR2 is YYNGEE. The CDR3 DNA is TGTGCCAGCAGCGAGGAGAGTACTTATGGCTACACCTTC. Protein sequence: CASSEESTYGYTF.